Following are 26 T cell receptor beta chains from one sample sequenced in a study of cytomegalovirus exposure and HLA in healthy donors. Sequencing was performed with immunoSEQ multiplex PCR; in TCRdb, only in-frame clones are kept and a portion is missing. The sample carries 100,000 to 150,000 clones, about 87% recorded once. Sequencing input: PBMCs. The receptor set was obtained from a young man in good health and CMV-seronegative.

The genes are TRBV7-9 and TRBJ1-5, with D hard to call. The germline CDR1 and CDR2 sequences are SEHNR and FQNEAQ (reference sequence). The germline V and J ends were trimmed by 1 base and 3 bases, with 7 bases remaining between them. The CDR3 loop spans 14 amino acids. The CDR3 DNA reads as TGTGCCAGCAGCTTAGGGCACAACAATCAGCCCCAGCATTTT. Its translation is CASSLGHNNQPQHF.

CDR3: CASSSDILSTHNEQFF. As DNA, the CDR3 is TGCGCCAGCAGCTCGGACATTTTATCCACACACAATGAGCAGTTCTTC. This chain links TRBV5-1 with TRBJ2-1; D is perhaps TRBD1 (5 bases). CDR3 length equals 16 residues. The ends were cut back, 3 bases at V and 5 bases at J, with 18 bases in the middle. Germline CDR1 and CDR2: SGHRS and YFSETQ.

The chain carries TRBV6-1 and TRBJ2-5; perhaps TRBD1 as D (7 bases). The V gene's germline CDR1 is MNHNS and CDR2 SASEGT. Deletions cut 5 bases from V and 5 bases from J, with 12 bases between. The CDR3 spans 13 residues. The CDR3, as DNA: TGTGCCAGCAGTCAGGGGGGCGAGGAGACCCAGTACTTC. This sequence encodes CASSQGGEETQYF.

This chain connects TRBV28 to TRBJ1-1, with unresolved D. Germline V gene data show CDR1 as MDHEN and CDR2 as SYDVKM. Trimming removed 6 bases from V and 4 bases from J, with 15 bases in between. This CDR3 region has 14 residues. Here the CDR3 reads CASRVDGVTTEAFF. The CDR3 nucleotides read TGTGCCAGCAGAGTAGACGGGGTTACCACTGAAGCTTTCTTT. Using reference TRBV28 and TRBJ1-1 for the parts outside the CDR3, the full variable domain is DVKVTQSSRYLVKRTGEKVFLECVQDMDHENMFWYRQDPGLGLRLIYFSYDVKMKEKGDIPEGYSVSREKKERFSLILESASTNQTSMYLCASRVDGVTTEAFFGQGTRLTVV.

The V call is TRBV25-1, the J call TRBJ2-5; TRBD2 might be the D (5 bases). The last part of the DNA fits TRBJ2-7 better; the J call may be wrong. This CDR3 spans 16 amino acids. CDR1 is MGHDK, CDR2 SYGVNS, per germline. The CDR3 DNA reads TGTGCCAGCAGTGAGAGCGGAAGCCTATTATCCTACGAGCAGTACTTC. This codes for CASSESGSLLSYEQYF.

The chain uses TRBV5-8 and TRBJ2-3; D might be TRBD1 (6 bases). CDR3 length: 15 amino acids. Germline V lookup: CDR1 SGHTS, CDR2 YDEGEE. V lost 0 bases and J lost 6, with 14 bases in between. CDR3 sequence reads: CASSLGGQGSDTQYF. The CDR3 DNA sequence: TGTGCCAGCAGCTTGGGGGGGCAGGGGTCGGATACGCAGTATTTT.

Written as DNA, the CDR3 is TGTGCCAGCTCACCCGGACAGGTCGCATCTGGCTACACCTTC. Translating gives CASSPGQVASGYTF. This chain links TRBV18 with TRBJ1-2; TRBD1 aligns across 7 bases. CDR1 is KGHSH and CDR2 is LQKENI in the germline V gene. Trimming cost V 3 bases and J 7 bases; bases outside gene matches: 8. The CDR3 has 14 residues.

The chain is built from TRBV6-4 and TRBJ2-1, with TRBD2 identical over 9 bases. Per the germline V gene, CDR1 is MRHNA and CDR2 is SNTAGT. The V gene end was trimmed by 6 bases and the J gene end by 0 bases; junction bases not matched to a gene: 3. CDR3 length equals 15 residues. The CDR3 DNA reads TGTGCCAGCAGCCGTAGCGGGAGCTCCTACAATGAGCAGTTCTTC. It codes for CASSRSGSSYNEQFF.

The V call is TRBV27, the J call TRBJ2-7; the match to TRBD1 covers 9 bases. The CDR3 loop spans 13 amino acids. Germline V gives CDR1 MNHEY, CDR2 SMNVEV (reference sequence). V trimming: 5 bases; J trimming: 3 bases; junction bases outside the gene matches: 2. This CDR3 is CASSKTGGYEQYF. DNA for the CDR3: TGTGCCAGCAGTAAGACAGGGGGCTACGAGCAGTACTTC.

This clone occurred once. The rearrangement links TRBV7-9 to TRBJ2-5; 8 nucleotides match TRBD1. The V segment lost 5 bases and the J segment 2 bases; nucleotides outside the gene matches: 16. The CDR3 is 18 residues long. In germline, CDR1 is SEHNR, CDR2 FQNEAQ (reference sequence). In DNA, the CDR3 is TGTGCCAGCAGCACTCGACCACCGGGACAGGACGCGCAAGAGACCCAGTACTTC. Translation: CASSTRPPGQDAQETQYF.

The rearrangement joins TRBV19 to TRBJ2-7; D is undetermined. The V end lost 3 bases, the J end lost 5 bases, and 11 bases lay between the germline ends. Germline V lookup: CDR1 LNHDA, CDR2 SQIVND (reference sequence). CDR3 length: 13 residues. The CDR3 spells CASSITVSDEQYF. CDR3 nucleotides: TGTGCCAGTAGTATCACGGTATCGGACGAGCAGTACTTC.

The chain combines TRBV6-5 with TRBJ1-2; 7 bases align to TRBD1. J gave up 4 bases and V 6 bases, and 5 bases lay outside the gene matches. This CDR3 region has 13 residues. Looked up from germline, CDR1 is MNHEY and CDR2 is SVGAGI. The CDR3 DNA reads as TGTGCCAGCAGGAAGGACAGGTCCTATGGCTACACCTTC. Amino acid sequence: CASRKDRSYGYTF.

CDR3 residues: CASSSGLGLEQYF. The CDR3 DNA reads TGTGCCAGCAGTTCTGGCCTTGGCCTCGAGCAGTACTTC. This chain links TRBV27 with TRBJ2-7; D gene ambiguous. Germline V gene lookup returns CDR1 MNHEY and CDR2 SMNVEV (reference sequence). V lost 4 bases and J 6 bases, leaving 13 bases between the germline ends. The CDR3 is 13 residues long.

This clone was seen once. This chain uses TRBV7-2 with TRBJ2-1; 7 bases match TRBD2. The trim removed 1 base at V and 2 bases at J, leaving 5 bases unmatched. This CDR3 has 16 amino acids. Germline loops: CDR1 SGHTA, CDR2 FQGNSA. CDR3 sequence (DNA): TGTGCCAGCAGCTTAGTGGGGAGCGGGACCTACAATGAGCAGTTCTTC. This encodes CASSLVGSGTYNEQFF.

The rearrangement uses TRBV5-1 and TRBJ2-2, with a tentative D call TRBD2 (5 bases). Trimming removed 1 base from V and 2 bases from J, with 12 bases in between. The germline CDR1 and CDR2 sequences are SGHRS and YFSETQ. The CDR3 length is 16 residues. CDR3 in amino acids: CASSLLPGRNTGELFF. DNA for the CDR3: TGCGCCAGCAGCTTGCTTCCGGGAAGAAACACCGGGGAGCTGTTTTTT.

The chain combines TRBV27 with TRBJ1-5; the D gene is possibly TRBD1 (5 bases). Between the trimmed V and J ends, which lost 0 bases and 3 bases, there was a span of 21 bases. From germline, CDR1 is MNHEY and CDR2 SMNVEV (reference sequence). The CDR3 extends over 19 amino acids. CDR3 sequence: CASSLSSRVRFLNNQPQHF. CDR3 DNA: TGTGCCAGCAGTTTATCATCCAGGGTCCGTTTCCTTAACAATCAGCCCCAGCATTTT.

This clone was counted a single time. The chain recombines TRBV11-2 with TRBJ1-5; tentatively, D is TRBD1 (6 bases). This CDR3 is built from 13 residues. Germline CDR1 SGHAT, CDR2 FQNNGV. Between the trimmed V and J ends, which lost 2 bases and 14 bases, there was a span of 16 bases. In DNA, the CDR3 is TGTGCCAGCAGCTTATCCGGCGGACAGATGAAGCATTTT. It encodes CASSLSGGQMKHF.

J is TRBJ2-2 and V is TRBV7-8; D is perhaps TRBD2 (5 bases). The CDR3 totals 17 residues. Deletions cut 1 base from V and 4 bases from J, with 16 bases between. Per the germline V gene, CDR1 is SGHVS and CDR2 is FQNEAQ. The CDR3 DNA sequence: TGTGCCAGCAGCTTAGGGTTTTTAGCAGCGGCCACCGGGGAGCTGTTTTTT. Protein product: CASSLGFLAAATGELFF.

V and J are TRBV5-1 and TRBJ1-1, with a weak D call TRBD1 (5 bases). CDR1 and CDR2 (germline): SGHRS, YFSETQ. V was shortened by 3 bases and J by 1 base, with 16 bases between the two germline ends. The CDR3 is made up of 16 amino acids. CDR3 sequence (DNA): TGCGCCAGCAGCTCGGGTTGGGACTACTCGAACACTGAAGCTTTCTTT. Protein product: CASSSGWDYSNTEAFF.

The rearrangement joins TRBV7-9 to TRBJ1-3; 8 bases are a match to TRBD1. With 3 bases clipped from V and 4 bases from J, the junction kept 5 bases outside the gene matches. Germline CDR1 SEHNR, CDR2 FQNEAQ (reference sequence). The CDR3 is 15 residues long. The CDR3 protein is CASSLPQGAGNTIYF. The CDR3 DNA reads TGTGCCAGCAGCTTGCCCCAGGGGGCGGGAAACACCATATATTTT. The whole variable domain, remainder taken from reference TRBV7-9 and TRBJ1-3, is DTGVSQNPRHKITKRGQNVTFRCDPISEHNRLYWYRQTLGQGPEFLTYFQNEAQLEKSRLLSDRFSAERPKGSFSTLEIQRTEQGDSAMYLCASSLPQGAGNTIYFGEGSWLTVV.

The chain carries TRBV6-4 and TRBJ2-3; 9 bases line up with TRBD2. Germline CDR1 reads MRHNA; CDR2 reads SNTAGT. Unmatched junction bases numbered 2, after V lost 0 bases and J lost 1 base. The CDR3 has 16 amino acids. The CDR3 protein is CASSDSVAGGTDTQYF. The CDR3 nucleotides read TGTGCCAGCAGTGACTCCGTAGCGGGGGGCACAGATACGCAGTATTTT.

The DNA for the CDR3 is TGTGCCAGCAGCCAAGATAGAGGCAGGGAGGTGCGTCGGACTGAAGCTTTCTTT. Translation: CASSQDRGREVRRTEAFF. The rearrangement uses TRBV14 and TRBJ1-1, with a weak D call TRBD1 (5 bases). The CDR3 consists of 18 residues. Looked up from germline, CDR1 is SGHDN and CDR2 is FVKESK. The V gene lost 0 bases and the J gene lost 5 bases, with 22 bases spanning the gap.

The chain uses TRBV6-1 and TRBJ2-2; D unclear. Germline CDR1 reads MNHNS; CDR2 reads SASEGT. The CDR3 runs 14 residues. Trimming shortened V by 4 bases and J by 5 bases, and 11 bases separated the two germline ends. The CDR3 reads CASSGQVVTGELFF. CDR3 DNA sequence: TGTGCCAGCAGTGGTCAGGTGGTAACCGGGGAGCTGTTTTTT.

This clone was counted between two and nine times. This chain connects TRBV5-1 to TRBJ1-2; 8 nucleotides match TRBD1. The V and J ends lost 4 bases and 3 bases, in that order; junction bases with no gene match: 5. The CDR3 is 14 amino acids. Germline CDR1 and CDR2: SGHRS and YFSETQ. CDR3 sequence reads: CASSPRTGYYGYTF. CDR3 nucleotide sequence: TGCGCCAGCAGCCCCAGGACAGGGTACTATGGCTACACCTTC.

The chain recombines TRBV7-9 with TRBJ2-3, with a possible D match to TRBD2 (6 bases). There are 16 residues in the CDR3. Germline V CDR1 and CDR2: SEHNR, FQNEAQ (reference sequence). Trimming cost V 3 bases and J 3 bases, with 16 bases left between them. Here the CDR3 reads CASSFGSSRVTDTQYF. The CDR3 bases are TGTGCCAGCAGCTTCGGGAGCTCGAGGGTGACAGATACGCAGTATTTT.

The chain recombines TRBV4-3 with TRBJ1-5, with TRBD1 as a possible D gene (6 bases). This CDR3 has 16 amino acids. Trimming stripped 1 base from V and 3 bases from J, with 13 bases between. Germline V CDR1 and CDR2: LGHNA, YSLEER. The CDR3 region has the DNA TGCGCCAGCAGCCAAGTTTTTGGACAGCTCAATCAGCCCCAGCATTTT. This translates into CASSQVFGQLNQPQHF.